This T cell receptor (beta chain) appears in the sequencing data of a study of identical twins. The length of the CDR3 is 15 residues. Trimming shortened V by 3 bases and J by 3 bases, and 13 bases separated the two germline ends. TCRdb recomputed calls from the 5' RACE reads with MiXCR, one row per CDR3 protein. The sample contains hundreds of thousands of distinct CDR3 sequences, 5.5% to 6.5% of which appear only once. Every sampled donor was Caucasian and healthy. The J gene is TRBJ2-3, the V gene TRBV12-3 or TRBV12-4, with no clear D. This receptor was taken from a man aged 18 to 30 in good health. Sample: naive T cells sorted from blood. CDR3 residues: CASSFREPVTDTQYF. The DNA of the CDR3 is TGTGCCAGCAGTTTCAGAGAACCCGTGACAGATACGCAGTATTTT.